The rows below give T cell receptor beta chains drawn from one sample of a study of HIV-infected children after antiretroviral therapy interruption. From the 3' RACE reads, TCRdb called clonotypes with MiXCR, one entry per CDR3 protein. The sample has approximately 95,000 distinct CDR3 sequences, less than 7% seen once. The sequenced sample was CD45RA+ CD4+ T cells from PBMCs, pooled from several time points, obtained from a donor given antiretroviral therapy, either interrupted or continuous. The receptors derive from a pool of human donors with HIV. The CDR3 runs from the conserved cysteine through the conserved F or W. A D gene is named only where the DNA matches it firmly. Size is stated for part of the rows, as once, few or many counts, or as a class when the clone is expanded.

abundance	j_gene	v_gene	d_gene	CDR3aa	CDR3nt
few	TRBJ1-1	TRBV7-2	NA	CASSLGEATEAFF	TGTGCCAGCAGCTTAGGAGAGGCCACTGAAGCTTTCTTT
medium-sized	TRBJ2-7	TRBV5-1	NA	CASSLTGQTYEQYF	TGCGCCAGCAGCCTGACCGGACAGACCTACGAGCAGTACTTC
many	TRBJ2-1	TRBV7-2	TRBD2	CASSVVAGDNEQFF	TGTGCCAGCAGCGTCGTAGCGGGGGACAATGAGCAGTTCTTC
few	TRBJ2-2	TRBV7-2	TRBD1	CARHQNRGTGELFF	TGTGCCAGACACCAGAACAGGGGAACCGGGGAGCTGTTTTTT
many	TRBJ1-3	TRBV2	NA	CASSRTEGYGNTIYF	TGTGCCAGCAGTCGGACAGAGGGGTATGGAAACACCATATATTTT
many	TRBJ1-1	TRBV20-1	TRBD1	CSARDRRQGNTEAFF	TGCAGTGCTAGAGATCGACGACAGGGAAACACTGAAGCTTTCTTT
many	TRBJ1-3	TRBV2	NA	CASSEAGDTYSGNTIYF	TGTGCCAGCAGTGAAGCCGGGGACACTTACTCTGGAAACACCATATATTTT
many	TRBJ1-2	TRBV12-3/TRBV12-4	NA	CASSLGSLSTNGYTF	TGTGCCAGCAGTTTAGGGTCCCTCTCCACTAATGGCTACACCTTC
many	TRBJ2-1	TRBV2	NA	CASSDSLGLTNNEQFF	TGTGCCAGCAGTGACTCCCTGGGGCTTACCAACAATGAGCAGTTCTTC
NA	TRBJ2-7	TRBV28	NA	CASRPPRYSSYEQYF	TGTGCCAGCAGACCACCCCGGTATAGCTCCTACGAGCAGTACTTC
many	TRBJ1-1	TRBV5-6	TRBD1	CASSLGQGARTDTEAFF	TGTGCCAGCAGCCTGGGACAGGGGGCAAGAACGGACACTGAAGCTTTCTTT
few	TRBJ2-5	TRBV6-1	NA	CASTRAAQETQYF	TGTGCCAGCACCAGGGCAGCCCAAGAGACCCAGTACTTC
NA	TRBJ2-3	TRBV12-3/TRBV12-4	NA	CASSFGRVSTDTQYF	TGTGCCAGCAGTTTCGGCCGGGTGAGCACAGATACGCAGTATTTT
few	TRBJ2-1	TRBV20-1	TRBD1	CSATPGTGTYNEQFF	TGCAGTGCCACTCCAGGGACAGGGACCTACAATGAGCAGTTCTTC
NA	TRBJ1-1	TRBV7-1	TRBD1	CASSGGQGILTEAFF	TGTGCCAGCAGCGGCGGACAGGGAATCTTAACTGAAGCTTTCTTT
NA	TRBJ1-5	TRBV7-9	TRBD1	CASSIGQGHQPQHF	TGTGCCAGCAGCATCGGACAGGGGCATCAGCCCCAGCATTTT
many	TRBJ2-7	TRBV23-1	NA	CASSQPKTDSYEQYF	TGCGCCAGCAGTCAACCAAAGACGGACTCCTACGAGCAGTACTTC
many	TRBJ2-7	TRBV5-4	NA	CASSSARDNPEQYF	TGTGCCAGCAGCTCCGCCCGGGACAACCCCGAGCAGTACTTC
many	TRBJ1-1	TRBV12-3/TRBV12-4	NA	CASSSTPGLRGEAFF	TGTGCCAGCAGTTCCACCCCCGGGTTGAGGGGCGAAGCTTTCTTT
many	TRBJ2-6	TRBV7-6	NA	CASSLVGQPGANVLTF	TGTGCCAGCAGCTTAGTCGGACAGCCTGGGGCCAACGTCCTGACTTTC
many	TRBJ2-3	TRBV6-5	TRBD1	CATSDPGQGADTQYF	TGTGCCACCAGTGATCCCGGACAGGGGGCAGATACGCAGTATTTT
many	TRBJ1-2	TRBV6-1	TRBD1	CASSSPSGTAYGYTF	TGTGCCAGCAGTTCCCCCTCCGGGACAGCCTATGGCTACACCTTC
NA	TRBJ2-3	TRBV19	NA	CASNVESTDTQYF	TGTGCCAGTAATGTCGAGAGCACAGATACGCAGTATTTT
NA	TRBJ1-2	TRBV9	TRBD1	CASSAETGDGYTF	TGTGCCAGCAGCGCGGAGACAGGGGATGGCTACACCTTC
NA	TRBJ2-7	TRBV6-4	TRBD2	CASSLLRTSGPAYEQYF	TGTGCCAGCAGTCTCTTACGGACTAGCGGGCCAGCCTACGAGCAGTACTTC
NA	TRBJ1-2	TRBV2	NA	CASRNGGTYGYTF	TGTGCCAGCAGAAACGGGGGGACCTATGGCTACACCTTC
many	TRBJ2-3	TRBV20-1	TRBD2	CSAAATSGFTDTQYF	TGCAGTGCCGCAGCTACTAGCGGGTTCACAGATACGCAGTATTTT
NA	TRBJ1-1	TRBV2	NA	CASRVPNTEAFF	TGTGCCAGCAGGGTTCCGAACACTGAAGCTTTCTTT
many	TRBJ2-3	TRBV5-5	TRBD2	CASSLGHSGLAGTFDTQYF	TGTGCCAGCAGCTTGGGACACTCGGGTCTAGCGGGGACTTTTGATACGCAGTATTTT
many	TRBJ2-7	TRBV6-5	TRBD2	CASSYVGGAYEQYF	TGTGCCAGCAGTTACGTGGGGGGGGCCTACGAGCAGTACTTC
few	TRBJ2-5	TRBV4-1	TRBD2	CASSPGLAGGLGETQYF	TGCGCCAGCAGCCCTGGACTAGCGGGGGGGCTTGGAGAGACCCAGTACTTC
many	TRBJ2-5	TRBV12-3/TRBV12-4	TRBD2	CASSPGTNQETQYF	TGTGCCAGCAGTCCCGGGACTAACCAAGAGACCCAGTACTTC
NA	TRBJ2-7	TRBV10-3	NA	CAVQEGGTSSYEQYF	TGTGCCGTACAAGAAGGGGGTACCAGCTCCTACGAGCAGTACTTC
many	TRBJ2-7	TRBV7-9	NA	CASSLGPASSYEQYF	TGTGCCAGCAGCTTAGGGCCAGCGAGCTCCTACGAGCAGTACTTC
many	TRBJ2-7	TRBV28	TRBD2	CASSFTGRESEGGRYF	TGTGCCAGCAGTTTTACGGGCAGGGAGTCCGAGGGAGGGCGGTACTTC
many	TRBJ2-5	TRBV3-1	NA	CASSQLQETQYF	TGTGCCAGCAGCCAATTACAAGAGACCCAGTACTTC
many	TRBJ2-7	TRBV7-9	TRBD2	CASSTREGYEQYF	TGTGCCAGCAGTACGCGGGAGGGATACGAGCAGTACTTC
many	TRBJ2-3	TRBV7-9	TRBD2	CASSATGRKTSGGADTQYF	TGTGCCAGCAGCGCGACCGGGAGGAAAACGAGCGGGGGGGCAGATACGCAGTATTTT
few	TRBJ2-3	TRBV7-9	NA	CASSLAVDTQYF	TGTGCCAGCAGCTTAGCGGTGGATACGCAGTATTTT
many	TRBJ2-7	TRBV28	NA	CASSIGGTDSYEQYF	TGTGCCAGCAGTATTGGGGGGACAGACTCCTACGAGCAGTACTTC
NA	TRBJ2-3	TRBV7-9	NA	CASSFYDTQYF	TGTGCCAGCAGCTTTTACGATACGCAGTATTTT
NA	TRBJ2-4	TRBV9	NA	CASSGYGAKNIQYF	TGTGCCAGCAGCGGTTACGGAGCCAAAAACATTCAGTACTTC
few	TRBJ1-1	TRBV27	TRBD1	CASSSYRGTEAFF	TGTGCCAGCAGTTCATACAGGGGAACTGAAGCTTTCTTT
few	TRBJ1-1	TRBV5-4	TRBD1	CASSRGQGGGNTEAFF	TGTGCCAGCAGCAGGGGACAGGGTGGGGGGAACACTGAAGCTTTCTTT
NA	TRBJ2-3	TRBV6-6	TRBD1	CASKRSFLDRGTDTQYF	TGTGCCAGCAAAAGGTCCTTTTTGGACAGGGGGACAGATACGCAGTATTTT
NA	TRBJ1-1	TRBV28	NA	CASSLQGYTEAFF	TGTGCCAGCAGTTTGCAGGGTTACACTGAAGCTTTCTTT
few	TRBJ2-1	TRBV2	TRBD2	CASSDSGRFDEQFF	TGTGCCAGCAGTGACAGCGGGAGGTTCGATGAGCAGTTCTTC
medium-sized	TRBJ1-1	TRBV20-1	NA	CSASEWGTEAFF	TGCAGTGCTAGTGAGTGGGGCACTGAAGCTTTCTTT
many	TRBJ2-1	TRBV10-3	NA	CAISEVQGTYNEQFF	TGTGCCATCAGTGAGGTACAGGGAACCTACAATGAGCAGTTCTTC
few	TRBJ1-2	TRBV6-5	NA	CASSYQGTNYGYTF	TGTGCCAGCAGTTACCAGGGCACTAACTATGGCTACACCTTC
many	TRBJ2-1	TRBV7-9	TRBD2	CASSLGGGYNEQFF	TGTGCCAGCAGCTTAGGCGGGGGGTACAATGAGCAGTTCTTC
many	TRBJ2-5	TRBV6-2/TRBV6-3	NA	CASSFMKQETQYF	TGTGCCAGCAGCTTCATGAAGCAAGAGACCCAGTACTTC
many	TRBJ2-3	TRBV20-1	TRBD2	CSARAYNLPSQNPGLEFLNTQYF	TGCAGTGCTAGAGCGTACAATCTCCCCAGTCAAAACCCGGGACTAGAGTTCCTCAATACGCAGTATTTT
many	TRBJ2-7	TRBV6-5	NA	CASTLNWGGRYEQYF	TGTGCCAGCACCCTCAACTGGGGGGGCCGGTACGAGCAGTACTTC
many	TRBJ2-1	TRBV10-3	TRBD2	CAISATSGGYNEQFF	TGTGCCATCAGTGCGACTAGCGGGGGATACAATGAGCAGTTCTTC